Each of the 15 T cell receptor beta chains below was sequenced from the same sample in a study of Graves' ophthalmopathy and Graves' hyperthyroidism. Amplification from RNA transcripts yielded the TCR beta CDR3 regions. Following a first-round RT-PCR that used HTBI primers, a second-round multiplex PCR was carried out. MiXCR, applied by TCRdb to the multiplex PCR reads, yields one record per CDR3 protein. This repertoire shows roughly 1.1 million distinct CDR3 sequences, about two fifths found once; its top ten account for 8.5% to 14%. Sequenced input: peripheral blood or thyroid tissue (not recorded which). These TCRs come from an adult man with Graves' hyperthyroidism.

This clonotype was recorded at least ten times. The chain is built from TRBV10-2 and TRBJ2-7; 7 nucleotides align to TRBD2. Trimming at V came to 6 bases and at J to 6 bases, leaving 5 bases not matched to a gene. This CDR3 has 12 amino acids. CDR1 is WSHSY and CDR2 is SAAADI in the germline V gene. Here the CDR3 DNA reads TGCGCCAGCAGGGCGGGAGCGGGCGAGCAGTACTTC. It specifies CASRAGAGEQYF.

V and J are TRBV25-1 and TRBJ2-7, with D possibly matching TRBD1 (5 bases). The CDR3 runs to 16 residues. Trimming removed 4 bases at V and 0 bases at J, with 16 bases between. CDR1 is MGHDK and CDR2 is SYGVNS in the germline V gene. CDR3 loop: CASSGMTAWDSYEQYF. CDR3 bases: TGTGCCAGCAGTGGAATGACAGCCTGGGACTCCTACGAGCAGTACTTC.

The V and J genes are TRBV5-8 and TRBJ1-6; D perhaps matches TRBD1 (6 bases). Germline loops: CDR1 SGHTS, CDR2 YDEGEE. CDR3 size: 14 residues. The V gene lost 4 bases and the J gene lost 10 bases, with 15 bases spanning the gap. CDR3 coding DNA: TGTGCCAGCAGCCGGGGGGGCTTTGGGTCACCCCTCCACTTT. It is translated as CASSRGGFGSPLHF. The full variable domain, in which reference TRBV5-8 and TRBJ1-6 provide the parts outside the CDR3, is EAGVTQSPTHLIKTRGQQATLRCSPISGHTSVYWYQQALGLGLQFLLWYDEGEERNRGNFPPRFSGRQFPNYSSELNVNALELEDSALYLCASSRGGFGSPLHFGNGTRLTVT.

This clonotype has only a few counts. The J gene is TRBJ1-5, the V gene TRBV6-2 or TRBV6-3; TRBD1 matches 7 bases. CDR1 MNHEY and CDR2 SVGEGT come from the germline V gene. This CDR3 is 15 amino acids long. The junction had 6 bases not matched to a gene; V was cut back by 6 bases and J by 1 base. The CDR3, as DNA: TGTGCCAGCAGAGACAGGGTGTGGAGCAATCAGCCCCAGCATTTT. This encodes CASRDRVWSNQPQHF.

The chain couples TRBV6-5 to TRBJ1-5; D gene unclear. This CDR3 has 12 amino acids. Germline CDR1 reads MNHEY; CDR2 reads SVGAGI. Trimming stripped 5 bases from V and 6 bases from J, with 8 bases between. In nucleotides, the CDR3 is TGTGCCAGCAGTGAAGCGTTTCAGCCCCAGCATTTT. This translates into CASSEAFQPQHF.

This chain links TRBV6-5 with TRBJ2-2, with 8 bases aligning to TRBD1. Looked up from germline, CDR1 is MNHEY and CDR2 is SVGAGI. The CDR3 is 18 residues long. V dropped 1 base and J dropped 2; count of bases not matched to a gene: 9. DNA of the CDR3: TGTGCCAGCAGTTACTTAGGGTATGGGACAGGAAACACCGGGGAGCTGTTTTTT. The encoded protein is CASSYLGYGTGNTGELFF.

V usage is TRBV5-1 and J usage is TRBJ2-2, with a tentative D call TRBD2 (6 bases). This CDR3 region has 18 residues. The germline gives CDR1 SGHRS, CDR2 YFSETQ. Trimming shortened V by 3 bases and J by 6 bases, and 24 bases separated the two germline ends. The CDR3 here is CASSSFAGPGVNSGELFF. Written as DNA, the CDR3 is TGCGCCAGCAGCTCGTTCGCGGGTCCGGGGGTTAATTCCGGGGAGCTGTTTTTT. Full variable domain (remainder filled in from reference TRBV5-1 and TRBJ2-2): KAGVTQTPRYLIKTRGQQVTLSCSPISGHRSVSWYQQTPGQGLQFLFEYFSETQRNKGNFPGRFSGRQFSNSRSEMNVSTLELGDSALYLCASSSFAGPGVNSGELFFGEGSRLTVL.

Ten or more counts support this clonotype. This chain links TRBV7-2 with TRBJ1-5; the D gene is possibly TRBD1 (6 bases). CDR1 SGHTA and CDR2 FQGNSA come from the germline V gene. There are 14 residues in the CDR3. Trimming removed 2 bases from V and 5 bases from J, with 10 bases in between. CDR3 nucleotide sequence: TGTGCCAGCAGCTTAATTCCAGGGGATCAGCCCCAGCATTTT. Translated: CASSLIPGDQPQHF.

CDR3 sequence (DNA): TGTGCCAGCAGTACGACAGGGACCGGGGTCTCTTCACCCCTCCACTTT. Encoded protein: CASSTTGTGVSSPLHF. This chain connects TRBV28 to TRBJ1-6, with 7 bases that match TRBD1. V trimming: 5 bases; J trimming: 9 bases; junction bases outside the gene matches: 13. CDR1 and CDR2 (germline): MDHEN, SYDVKM. CDR3 size: 16 residues.

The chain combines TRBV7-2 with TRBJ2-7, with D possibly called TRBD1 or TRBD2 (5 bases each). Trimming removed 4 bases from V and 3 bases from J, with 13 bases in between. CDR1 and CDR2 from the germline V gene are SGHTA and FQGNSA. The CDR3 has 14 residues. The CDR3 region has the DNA TGTGCCAGCAGCTGGGGGTGGGGGATCTACGAGCAGTACTTC. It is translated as CASSWGWGIYEQYF.

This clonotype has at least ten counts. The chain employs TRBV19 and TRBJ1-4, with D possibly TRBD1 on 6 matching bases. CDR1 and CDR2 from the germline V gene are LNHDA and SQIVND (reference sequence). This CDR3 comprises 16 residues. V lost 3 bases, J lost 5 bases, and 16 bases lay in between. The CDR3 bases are TGTGCCAGTAGTATTGAGGGTTTCGACAGGAATGAAAAACTGTTTTTT. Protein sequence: CASSIEGFDRNEKLFF.

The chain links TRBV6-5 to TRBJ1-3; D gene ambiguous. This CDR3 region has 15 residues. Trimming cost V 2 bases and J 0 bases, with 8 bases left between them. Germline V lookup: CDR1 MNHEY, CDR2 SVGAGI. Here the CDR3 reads CASSYGPSSGNTIYF. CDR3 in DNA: TGTGCCAGCAGTTACGGGCCTAGCTCTGGAAACACCATATATTTT.

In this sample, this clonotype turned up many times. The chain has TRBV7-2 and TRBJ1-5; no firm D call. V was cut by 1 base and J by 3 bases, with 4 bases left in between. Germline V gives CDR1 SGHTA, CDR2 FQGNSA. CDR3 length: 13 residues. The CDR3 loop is CASSLGLNQPQHF. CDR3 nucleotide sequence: TGTGCCAGCAGCTTAGGTCTCAATCAGCCCCAGCATTTT.

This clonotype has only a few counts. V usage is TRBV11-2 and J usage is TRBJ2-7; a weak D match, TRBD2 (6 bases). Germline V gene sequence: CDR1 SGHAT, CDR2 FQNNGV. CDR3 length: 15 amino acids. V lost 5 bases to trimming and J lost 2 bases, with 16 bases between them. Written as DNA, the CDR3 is TGTGCCAGCAGCCCTAAAATCGGAGGGGCCTACGAGCAGTACTTC. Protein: CASSPKIGGAYEQYF. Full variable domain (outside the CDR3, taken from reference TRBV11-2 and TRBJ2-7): EAGVAQSPRYKIIEKRQSVAFWCNPISGHATLYWYQQILGQGPKLLIQFQNNGVVDDSQLPKDRFSAERLKGVDSTLKIQPAKLEDSAVYLCASSPKIGGAYEQYFGPGTRLTVT.

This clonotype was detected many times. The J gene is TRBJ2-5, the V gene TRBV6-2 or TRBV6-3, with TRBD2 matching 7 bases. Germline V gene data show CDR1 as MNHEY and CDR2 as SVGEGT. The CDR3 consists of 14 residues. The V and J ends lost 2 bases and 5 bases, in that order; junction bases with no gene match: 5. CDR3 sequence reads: CASSYGGRTETQYF. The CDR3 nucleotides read TGTGCCAGCAGTTACGGCGGGAGAACGGAGACCCAGTACTTC.